Listed below are T cell receptor beta chains from one sample, sequenced in a study of T cell repertoires in cytomegalovirus infection. TCRdb reprocessed the reads with MiXCR, giving one entry per CDR3 protein. Of around 530,000 distinct CDR3 sequences in the sample, about 15% are singletons; the top ten hold roughly 25%. The sample was CD8+ T cells from PBMCs. Receptors were obtained from a human donor in good health (CMV status not recorded). Some clones in this sample may be carry-over from other donors' samples. Both conserved end residues are part of each CDR3. Each record gives: D gene, J gene, clone size, V gene, CDR3 protein, CDR3 DNA. The D gene is left open where the match is weak. A clone size is listed for some rows: how often the clone was seen (once, few, many), or a class if it is expanded.

. | TRBJ1-1 | . | TRBV7-9 | CAGSSVVGGTEAFF | TGTGCCGGCAGCTCCGTGGTGGGTGGCACTGAAGCTTTCTTT
TRBD1 | TRBJ1-1 | once | TRBV30 | CAWTRRGQGWTEAFF | TGTGCCTGGACCCGTCGAGGACAGGGCTGGACTGAAGCTTTCTTT
. | TRBJ2-3 | few | TRBV15 | CATSQGLLTGSTDTQYF | TGTGCCACCAGCCAGGGACTCCTTACTGGAAGCACAGATACGCAGTATTTT
TRBD2 | TRBJ2-7 | . | TRBV5-5 | CASSLFAGLSYEQYF | TGTGCCAGCAGCTTGTTTGCGGGACTATCCTACGAGCAGTACTTC
. | TRBJ2-7 | many | TRBV27 | CASSPRERGYEQYF | TGTGCCAGCAGTCCCAGGGAAAGGGGCTACGAGCAGTACTTC
. | TRBJ1-4 | . | TRBV28 | CASSLPIIGGEKLFF | TGTGCCAGCAGTTTGCCCATCATAGGGGGTGAAAAACTGTTTTTT
. | TRBJ1-1 | many | TRBV11-2 | CASSSRTDAEAFF | TGTGCCAGCAGCTCTCGGACAGACGCTGAAGCTTTCTTT
. | TRBJ1-2 | . | TRBV19 | CASSMAQGKDGYTF | TGTGCCAGTAGTATGGCGCAGGGTAAGGATGGCTACACCTTC
TRBD2 | TRBJ2-1 | few | TRBV9 | CASSSPGLAGDLSYNEQFF | TGTGCCAGCAGCTCGCCGGGACTAGCGGGGGATCTGTCCTACAATGAGCAGTTCTTC
. | TRBJ1-2 | many | TRBV7-9 | CASSLAPANYGYTF | TGTGCCAGCAGCTTAGCCCCAGCTAACTATGGCTACACCTTC
TRBD1 | TRBJ1-4 | . | TRBV6-5 | CASSFRGTGSIREKLFF | TGTGCCAGCAGTTTCCGCGGGACAGGGTCGATACGGGAAAAACTGTTTTTT
. | TRBJ1-3 | . | TRBV14 | CASSHLETIYF | TGTGCCAGCAGCCACCTCGAGACCATATATTTT
. | TRBJ1-5 | . | TRBV6-5 | CASSTGRNQPQHF | TGTGCCAGCTCCACGGGCAGGAATCAGCCCCAGCATTTT
. | TRBJ1-1 | . | TRBV5-1 | CASSSRGSGAFF | TGCGCCAGCAGCTCCAGGGGCTCCGGAGCTTTCTTT
. | TRBJ1-2 | many | TRBV4-1 | CASSQDSSGGLANYGYTF | TGCGCCAGCAGCCAAGATAGTTCGGGAGGACTTGCAAACTATGGCTACACCTTC
. | TRBJ2-5 | few | TRBV2 | CASTGPPGETQYF | TGTGCCAGCACGGGGCCTCCGGGTGAGACCCAGTACTTC
. | TRBJ2-1 | many | TRBV12-5 | CASGFWDAYNEQFF | TGTGCTAGTGGTTTCTGGGACGCTTACAATGAGCAGTTCTTC
. | TRBJ1-3 | . | TRBV2 | CASSRVSRESGNTIYF | TGTGCCAGCAGTCGAGTCAGCAGGGAATCTGGAAACACCATATATTTT
. | TRBJ1-1 | . | TRBV5-1 | CASSLAGQGPNTEAFF | TGCGCCAGCAGCTTAGCTGGGCAGGGCCCGAACACTGAAGCTTTCTTT
. | TRBJ2-1 | . | TRBV7-9 | CASSSGTSSSYNEQFF | TGTGCCAGCAGCTCTGGGACCTCCAGCTCCTACAATGAGCAGTTCTTC
TRBD2 | TRBJ2-1 | many | TRBV7-2 | CASSLGTSGNEQFF | TGTGCCAGCAGCTTAGGGACTAGCGGCAATGAGCAGTTCTTC
. | TRBJ2-2 | . | TRBV7-3 | CASSSGPSGTSTGELFF | TGTGCCAGCAGCTCGGGCCCCTCCGGGACCTCCACCGGGGAGCTGTTTTTT
TRBD1 | TRBJ2-5 | . | TRBV6-5 | CASSYSRDREETQYF | TGTGCCAGCAGTTACTCACGGGACAGGGAGGAGACCCAGTACTTC
. | TRBJ2-3 | many | TRBV7-2 | CASSLGARLSTDTQYF | TGTGCCAGCAGCTTAGGAGCACGCCTTAGCACAGATACGCAGTATTTT
TRBD1 | TRBJ1-2 | many | TRBV11-1 | CASSFHPGQAGYGYTF | TGTGCCAGCAGCTTTCATCCGGGACAGGCCGGCTATGGCTACACCTTC
TRBD2 | TRBJ2-7 | few | TRBV3-1 | CASSQVGGTATYEQYF | TGTGCCAGCAGCCAAGTCGGGGGGACGGCTACCTACGAGCAGTACTTC
. | TRBJ1-5 | few | TRBV10-3 | CAIRGDKGSNQPQHF | TGTGCCATCAGGGGGGACAAGGGTAGCAATCAGCCCCAGCATTTT
. | TRBJ1-1 | . | TRBV28 | CASSQRLLNTEAFF | TGTGCCAGCAGTCAGAGACTGTTGAACACTGAAGCTTTCTTT
TRBD1 | TRBJ1-5 | few | TRBV20-1 | CSARARDRGYGNQPQHF | TGCAGTGCTAGAGCGCGGGACAGGGGGTACGGCAATCAGCCCCAGCATTTT
TRBD1 | TRBJ2-7 | many | TRBV6-5 | CASSKGAQNEQYF | TGTGCCAGCAGTAAGGGGGCGCAGAACGAGCAGTACTTC
. | TRBJ2-7 | many | TRBV7-9 | CASSPSGSYEQYF | TGTGCCAGCAGCCCCTCGGGCTCCTACGAGCAGTACTTC
. | TRBJ2-7 | few | TRBV19 | CASSIRGGSSYEQYF | TGTGCCAGTAGTATCAGGGGCGGCTCCTCCTACGAGCAGTACTTC
TRBD2 | TRBJ2-7 | . | TRBV30 | CAWSVLGTSGGNEQYF | TGTGCCTGGAGTGTACTTGGGACTAGCGGGGGGAACGAGCAGTACTTC
. | TRBJ2-1 | few | TRBV5-1 | CASSLRQNRANEQFF | TGCGCCAGCAGCTTGCGCCAAAACAGGGCCAATGAGCAGTTCTTC
TRBD2 | TRBJ2-7 | many | TRBV7-8 | CASSSKGLAELYEQYF | TGTGCCAGCAGCTCGAAGGGACTAGCGGAACTCTACGAGCAGTACTTC
. | TRBJ1-2 | . | TRBV9 | CASAGNGYTF | TGTGCCAGCGCGGGGAATGGCTACACCTTC
. | TRBJ1-2 | . | TRBV28 | CASSPIHTWGGLSIPSNYGYTF | TGTGCCAGCAGTCCCATCCACACTTGGGGGGGACTCTCAATCCCCTCTAACTATGGCTACACCTTC
TRBD2 | TRBJ2-1 | . | TRBV27 | CASSLSPSGSEQFF | TGTGCCAGCAGTTTATCCCCTAGCGGGAGTGAGCAGTTCTTC
. | TRBJ2-3 | . | TRBV6-5 | CASSYASSFTDTQYF | TGTGCCAGCAGTTACGCTAGCAGTTTCACAGATACGCAGTATTTT
. | TRBJ2-1 | . | TRBV10-3 | CAISGSYNEQFF | TGTGCCATCAGCGGGAGTTACAATGAGCAGTTCTTC
. | TRBJ1-1 | many | TRBV12-3/TRBV12-4 | CASRQKGGNTEAFF | TGTGCCAGCAGGCAAAAGGGGGGGAACACTGAAGCTTTCTTT
. | TRBJ2-7 | many | TRBV12-5 | CASGSSYEQYF | TGTGCCAGCGGAAGCTCCTACGAGCAGTACTTC
. | TRBJ2-3 | few | TRBV2 | CATRGGTDTQYF | TGTGCCACCCGCGGTGGCACAGATACGCAGTATTTT
. | TRBJ1-1 | many | TRBV27 | CASSLSVTPGGNTEAFF | TGTGCCAGCAGTTTATCGGTCACCCCCGGGGGGAACACTGAAGCTTTCTTT
. | TRBJ2-3 | many | TRBV7-9 | CASSLELGGGTDTQYF | TGTGCCAGCAGCTTAGAGCTTGGGGGTGGCACAGATACGCAGTATTTT
. | TRBJ2-7 | . | TRBV11-2 | CASSLGIRDSYEQYF | TGTGCCAGCAGCTTAGGGATCCGGGACTCCTACGAGCAGTACTTC
. | TRBJ2-7 | few | TRBV20-1 | CSAQDSGRYEQYF | TGCAGTGCTCAGGACAGTGGGCGCTACGAGCAGTACTTC
TRBD2 | TRBJ2-3 | many | TRBV5-5 | CASSLVFSGSTDTQYF | TGTGCCAGCAGCTTGGTGTTTAGCGGGAGCACAGATACGCAGTATTTT
. | TRBJ1-5 | few | TRBV27 | CASSLISSSNQPQHF | TGTGCCAGCAGTTTAATTTCATCTAGCAATCAGCCCCAGCATTTT
TRBD2 | TRBJ2-3 | . | TRBV6-1 | CASSWAGAKDTQYF | TGTGCCAGCAGTTGGGCGGGAGCAAAAGATACGCAGTATTTT
TRBD2 | TRBJ2-1 | many | TRBV27 | CASSLSGTRTYNEQFF | TGTGCCAGCAGTTTAAGCGGGACTAGGACCTACAATGAGCAGTTCTTC
. | TRBJ2-1 | many | TRBV20-1 | CSAPTRRGRWDEQFF | TGCAGTGCCCCCACGAGACGGGGGCGATGGGATGAGCAGTTCTTC
. | TRBJ2-1 | many | TRBV6-1 | CASIHNEQFF | TGTGCCAGCATCCACAATGAGCAGTTCTTC